This T cell receptor (beta chain) was recorded in a study of blood T cell repertoires in COVID-19 (dated by TCRdb to about 2020). For context, the study as a whole: Samples covering the acute and convalescent phases of COVID-19 were provided by collaborators in the United States, Italy and Spain. Where available, HLA class I and class II types were obtained from metadata supplied by the sample provider rather than from assay-based typing. The repertoires were made available in a free public database intended to serve as a resource for research on the immune response to SARS-CoV-2. Subjects who had been exposed to COVID-19, were actively infected with it, or had recovered from it provided the deeply sampled blood TCRbeta repertoires that made up the dataset. Samples came from the ongoing ImmuneRACE study (first 160 participants) plus 1,254 subjects from 6 global collaborators. Sample metadata almost always included a de-identified subject ID, COVID-19 status, age in years and sex. The material from the prospective study consisted of cDNA or gDNA derived from T cells, B-cell-depleted T cells, or PBMCs.

Each collaborating institution followed its own protocols to collect whole blood in K2EDTA tubes. For TCRbeta analysis, collaborators shipped samples in one of three forms: frozen whole blood, isolated PBMCs, or DNA extracted from either of those sample types. TCRbeta CDR3 regions were amplified from genomic DNA by means of the immunoSEQ Assay, a bias-controlled multiplex PCR. The source study handled its data this way. The number of nucleated cells in each sample was estimated by amplification of reference gene primers within the assay. Sequence reads were collapsed and filtered to measure the absolute abundance of every unique TCRbeta CDR3 rearrangement. For each sample, productive Simpson clonality was calculated as the square root of Simpson's diversity index over productive rearrangements. TCRdb carries this immuneACCESS record with in-frame sequences only. Its versions omit some clonotypes, under half of them owing to an unresolved V gene in the studies checked, with the rest unexplained. From that table come the V and J calls and clone size; the DNA was used to work out D and trimming. The sample includes fewer than 65,000 clones, with 86% observed a single time. Of the sample, 1.3% falls within the top ten clones.

Sequences LNHDA (CDR1) and SQIVND (CDR2) are obtained from the germline V gene (reference sequence). Counted from cysteine to phenylalanine, this CDR3 has 14 amino acids. Left in the record is the CDR3 DNA by itself, 42 bases read in frame from the first base. The trim is 3 bases for V and 2 bases for J, with a gap of 10 bases between the germline ends. Comments on this clone: Its antigen remains undetermined. No base quality values were provided; no much bigger clone lies one nucleotide off.

On the study overall, not on this receptor specifically: The amount of clinical and demographic metadata varied by source and participant and was provided uncurated.

The sample comprised peripheral blood. The V and J segments used are TRBV19 and TRBJ1-1, with no D gene named confidently. The clonotype was recovered from a woman aged 80 or over with acute or convalescent COVID-19. The nucleotides read TGTGCCAGTAGTATGTGGCGGGCCAACACTGAAGCTTTCTTT. This yields the protein CASSMWRANTEAFF.